In this sample, the clone carrying this T cell receptor (beta chain) turned up many times. The CDR3 spans 11 residues. The germline gives CDR1 SGHDT, CDR2 YYEEEE. Trimming took 4 bases from V and 2 from J, leaving 3 bases between them. The team produced cDNA through 5'RACE using 10-nucleotide random UMIs. Whenever a sequencing run was performed, it yielded over 180 million TCR-beta sequences from 15-18 subjects. TCRdb reprocessed the 5' RACE reads via MiXCR and lists one record per CDR3 protein. The sample shows 55,000 or so distinct CDR3 sequences, over 3.5% of them seen only once. The entry originates in a study of neurological immune-mediated disorders. Sorted libraries drew on about a million CD4+ or CD8+ T cells.

Sequenced: CD4+ T cells from blood. This rearrangement joins TRBV5-6 to TRBJ1-1; D not resolved. This TCR came from a woman aged 40 to 50 with multiple sclerosis. The CDR3 is CASSVNTEAFF. The CDR3 nucleotides read TGTGCCAGCAGCGTTAACACTGAAGCTTTCTTT.